A single sample gave rise to the 30 T cell receptor beta chains below, sequenced in a study of Ad26.COV2.S vaccination and SARS-CoV-2 variants. Assay: immunoSEQ multiplex PCR; the TCRdb copy retains only in-frame clones and omits some. This repertoire shows nearly 400,000 clones, 89% found once; its top ten account for about 2%. Treatment of the sample: roughly 19 received Ad26.COV2.S at low or high dose, single or two shots; several received placebo; per-sample allocation not given. Each sample was drawn 63 days after the first injection (of vaccine or placebo). This sample comprised peripheral blood, obtained in a trial of Ad26.COV2.S vaccine versus placebo. The origin of the receptors is a person between 18 and 59 years old who received the Ad26.COV2.S COVID-19 vaccine or a placebo.

The J gene is TRBJ2-3, the V gene TRBV5-1, with 13 positions matching TRBD2. CDR3 length equals 15 residues. With V trimmed by 5 bases and J by 6 bases, 6 bases remained unmatched. The germline V gene encodes CDR1 SGHRS and CDR2 YFSETQ. CDR3 in amino acids: CASRSGLAGADTQYF. Here the CDR3 DNA reads TGCGCCAGCAGATCCGGACTAGCGGGAGCTGATACGCAGTATTTT.

The chain combines TRBV27 with TRBJ2-2; 8 nucleotides line up with TRBD1. Germline V gene lookup returns CDR1 MNHEY and CDR2 SMNVEV (reference sequence). The CDR3 sequence is 16 residues long. The J segment lost 5 bases and the V segment lost 2 bases, leaving 7 bases of the junction unmatched. CDR3 DNA sequence: TGTGCCAGCAGTTTAGTAATCAGGGGGCGGACCGGGGAGCTGTTTTTT. Its protein is CASSLVIRGRTGELFF.

The chain recombines TRBV5-4 with TRBJ2-7, with 8 bases aligning to TRBD2. The germline CDR1 and CDR2 sequences are SGHNT and YYREEE (reference sequence). This CDR3 region has 15 residues. V dropped 4 bases and J dropped 0; count of bases not matched to a gene: 6. The chain's CDR3 is CASSADGGGSYEQYF. The CDR3 DNA follows: TGTGCCAGCAGCGCGGACGGGGGGGGCTCCTACGAGCAGTACTTC.

This sequence joins TRBV4-2 and TRBJ1-4; 7 bases map to TRBD1. The CDR3 spans 16 residues. Germline trimming cut 2 bases from V and 6 bases from J; bases unmatched to any gene: 9. Germline values: CDR1 LGHNA, CDR2 YNFKEQ. The CDR3 nucleotides read TGTGCCAGCAGCCAATACGGGACAGTGGAGGATGAAAAACTGTTTTTT. This codes for CASSQYGTVEDEKLFF.

This chain's CDR3 is CASSLELAGHNEQFF. The CDR3 DNA reads as TGTGCCAGCAGCTTAGAACTAGCGGGACACAATGAGCAGTTCTTC. The chain recombines TRBV11-3 with TRBJ2-1, with 10 bases lining up with TRBD2. The germline V gene has CDR1 SGHNT and CDR2 YENEEA. The CDR3 spans 15 residues. V lost 0 bases, J lost 5 bases, and 1 base stayed unmatched.

The chain has TRBV28 and TRBJ1-5; D gene ambiguous. This CDR3 comprises 15 residues. With 5 bases removed from V and 7 bases from J, the gap between germline ends came to 18 bases. Germline assignment: CDR1 MDHEN and CDR2 SYDVKM. Written as DNA, the CDR3 is TGTGCCAGCAGTCTAGGTCCGCGGGAGTTCCAGCCCCAGCATTTT. Encoded protein: CASSLGPREFQPQHF. Together with reference TRBV28 and TRBJ1-5, the CDR3 gives the full variable domain: DVKVTQSSRYLVKRTGEKVFLECVQDMDHENMFWYRQDPGLGLRLIYFSYDVKMKEKGDIPEGYSVSREKKERFSLILESASTNQTSMYLCASSLGPREFQPQHFGDGTRLSIL.

The gene calls are TRBV5-1 and TRBJ2-3; D possibly corresponds to TRBD1 (6 bases). The CDR3 is 14 amino acids. The V and J ends lost 5 bases and 5 bases respectively, with 15 bases between them. Per the germline V gene, CDR1 is SGHRS and CDR2 is YFSETQ. This CDR3 reads CASSRAGVGDTQYF. CDR3 sequence (DNA): TGCGCCAGCAGTAGGGCAGGGGTGGGAGATACGCAGTATTTT.

The chain has TRBV5-4 and TRBJ2-1; D is perhaps TRBD1 (5 bases). The germline V gene encodes CDR1 SGHNT and CDR2 YYREEE (reference sequence). CDR3 length: 14 amino acids. V dropped 0 bases and J dropped 8 bases, with 12 bases sitting between them. CDR3 sequence reads: CASSLGQGSDEQFF. The CDR3 DNA reads as TGTGCCAGCAGCTTGGGGCAGGGCTCGGATGAGCAGTTCTTC.

The chain is built from TRBV30 and TRBJ2-7; 8 positions match TRBD2. This CDR3 region has 13 residues. Per the germline V gene, CDR1 is GTSNPN and CDR2 is SVGIG (reference sequence). Trimming at V came to 2 bases and at J to 8 bases, leaving 8 bases not matched to a gene. The CDR3 DNA is TGTGCCTGGAGTCCCGGGAGGGCCCCAAAGCAGTACTTC. Translating gives CAWSPGRAPKQYF.

The V call is TRBV18, the J call TRBJ2-7, with D maybe TRBD1 (5 bases). The CDR3 totals 15 residues. Trimming took off 2 bases at V and 0 bases at J, with 11 bases between the two ends. Germline CDR1 reads KGHSH; CDR2 reads LQKENI. The CDR3 DNA reads as TGTGCCAGCTCACCAAAGACAGACCGCTCCTACGAGCAGTACTTC. It specifies CASSPKTDRSYEQYF.

The chain has TRBV7-3 and TRBJ2-1; no definite D call. Germline assignment: CDR1 SGHTA and CDR2 FQGTGA. The V and J ends lost 0 bases and 0 bases respectively, with 6 bases between them. The CDR3 loop spans 15 amino acids. CDR3 coding DNA: TGTGCCAGCAGCTTAACCCTGAGCTCCTACAATGAGCAGTTCTTC. Its translation: CASSLTLSSYNEQFF.

The V and J genes are TRBV6-5 and TRBJ1-4; D is unresolved. The CDR3 contains 14 residues. The germline CDR1 and CDR2 sequences are MNHEY and SVGAGI. Trimming stripped 2 bases from V and 5 bases from J, with 9 bases between. CDR3 coding DNA: TGTGCCAGCAGTTACGGCAGCCGAAATGAAAAACTGTTTTTT. This sequence encodes CASSYGSRNEKLFF.

V usage is TRBV28 and J usage is TRBJ1-1; TRBD1 might be the D (5 bases). CDR1 MDHEN and CDR2 SYDVKM come from the germline V gene. This CDR3 has 14 amino acids. V was cut by 5 bases and J by 0 bases, with 10 bases left in between. CDR3 nucleotides: TGTGCCAGCAGTAAACAGGTTATGAACACTGAAGCTTTCTTT. Translated: CASSKQVMNTEAFF.

V usage is TRBV30 and J usage is TRBJ2-7, with D perhaps TRBD2 (5 bases). Trimming removed 5 bases from V and 9 bases from J, with 11 bases in between. The CDR3 has 10 residues. Per germline, CDR1 GTSNPN and CDR2 SVGIG (reference sequence). CDR3 sequence reads: CAWGLGRQYF. CDR3 nucleotides: TGTGCCTGGGGGTTGGGGAGGCAGTACTTC.

Of note for this clone: This specimen includes other DNA sequences encoding the same CDR3. CDR3 region: CASSPDKNYGYTF. For the CDR3, the DNA is TGTGCCAGCTCACCGGACAAGAACTATGGCTACACCTTC. The chain has TRBV18 and TRBJ1-2; D possibly corresponds to TRBD1 (5 bases). V was trimmed by 3 bases and J by 2 bases, leaving 7 bases between them. This CDR3 is 13 amino acids long. CDR1 and CDR2 (germline): KGHSH, LQKENI.

This chain links TRBV5-1 with TRBJ2-7; perhaps TRBD2 as D (6 bases). Germline CDR1 reads SGHRS; CDR2 reads YFSETQ. This CDR3 is 16 amino acids long. Trimming stripped 0 bases from V and 6 bases from J, with 19 bases between. CDR3 nucleotides: TGCGCCAGCAGCTTGGCCGGGCGGGGAGCTGGAGGCGAGCAGTACTTC. Its translation is CASSLAGRGAGGEQYF.

This clone was seen only once. The chain recombines TRBV5-4 with TRBJ2-1; 9 bases are a match to TRBD1. Germline V gives CDR1 SGHNT, CDR2 YYREEE (reference sequence). The CDR3 runs to 15 residues. Trimming at V came to 7 bases and at J to 1 base, leaving 6 bases not matched to a gene. The CDR3 spells CASWETGGSYNEQFF. CDR3 in DNA: TGTGCCAGCTGGGAGACAGGGGGATCCTACAATGAGCAGTTCTTC.

This chain joins TRBV5-5 and TRBJ1-2, with TRBD1 as a possible D gene (5 bases). The CDR3 totals 15 residues. Germline CDR1 reads SGHKS; CDR2 reads YYEKEE (reference sequence). V dropped 0 bases and J dropped 3 bases, with 12 bases sitting between them. The CDR3 loop reads CASSLVRGTDYGYTF. The DNA of the CDR3 is TGTGCCAGCAGCTTGGTGCGGGGGACGGACTATGGCTACACCTTC.

The chain recombines TRBV30 with TRBJ2-2, with D perhaps TRBD2 (6 bases). This CDR3 contains 15 residues. CDR1 is GTSNPN and CDR2 is SVGIG in the germline V gene (reference sequence). V was shortened by 0 bases and J by 4 bases, with 12 bases between the two germline ends. CDR3 residues: CAWSVDLGGTGELFF. For the CDR3, the DNA is TGTGCCTGGAGTGTTGATCTGGGGGGCACCGGGGAGCTGTTTTTT.

This chain joins TRBV3-1 (or the pseudogene TRBV3-2) and TRBJ2-3; 9 bases are shared with TRBD1. The CDR3 sequence is 13 residues long. V trimming: 4 bases; J trimming: 4 bases; junction bases outside the gene matches: 0. Germline V CDR1 and CDR2: LGHDT, YNNKEL (reference sequence). The CDR3 reads CASSRQGADTQYF. The CDR3 coding sequence is TGTGCCAGCAGCCGACAGGGGGCAGATACGCAGTATTTT.

The chain carries TRBV28 and TRBJ1-3; 10 bases are a match to TRBD1. Germline V gene sequence: CDR1 MDHEN, CDR2 SYDVKM. The CDR3 runs to 14 residues. J was trimmed by 4 bases and V by 7 bases; bases with no gene match: 4. The CDR3 DNA is TGTGCCAGCAACGGACAGGGGGGCGGAAACACCATATATTTT. Translation: CASNGQGGGNTIYF.

The chain uses TRBV5-1 and TRBJ2-1, with D maybe TRBD2 (5 bases). V lost 3 bases, J lost 7 bases, and 26 bases lay in between. Looked up from germline, CDR1 is SGHRS and CDR2 is YFSETQ. CDR3 length: 18 residues. The CDR3 DNA reads TGCGCCAGCAGCTATGGGCTTTTGCGAGGGTACTTTGGTAATGAGCAGTTCTTC. Encoded protein: CASSYGLLRGYFGNEQFF.

This rearrangement joins TRBV20-1 to TRBJ2-7; D ambiguous. Trimming left V 3 bases short and J 9 bases short, with 9 bases between. The CDR3 totals 10 residues. Germline V gene sequence: CDR1 DFQATT, CDR2 SNEGSKA (reference sequence). DNA of the CDR3: TGCAGTGCTAGTCGCGATGCGCAGTACTTC. This gives the protein CSASRDAQYF.

The chain couples TRBV19 to TRBJ1-1, with D unclear. In germline, CDR1 is LNHDA, CDR2 SQIVND (reference sequence). The CDR3 length is 13 residues. The germline V and J ends were trimmed by 4 bases and 1 base, with 7 bases remaining between them. CDR3 sequence (DNA): TGTGCCAGTAGTAATGGCCCGAACACTGAAGCTTTCTTT. It encodes CASSNGPNTEAFF.

The chain carries TRBV4-1 and TRBJ2-3; 10 bases align to TRBD2. The ends lost 3 bases at V and 1 base at J; junction bases unmatched: 7. Germline values: CDR1 MGHRA, CDR2 YSYEKL. This CDR3 contains 17 residues. Here the CDR3 reads CASSHISGRTGTDTQYF. CDR3 DNA sequence: TGCGCCAGCAGCCATATTAGCGGGAGGACTGGCACAGATACGCAGTATTTT.

The chain uses TRBV30 and TRBJ1-3; no definite D call. Germline CDR1 GTSNPN, CDR2 SVGIG (reference sequence). CDR3 length equals 14 residues. The V and J ends lost 2 bases and 4 bases respectively, with 12 bases between them. The CDR3 DNA sequence: TGTGCCTGGAGTCACGGAGGTGGGGGAAACACCATATATTTT. This sequence encodes CAWSHGGGGNTIYF.

The chain carries TRBV11-2 and TRBJ1-1; weak D call: TRBD1 (5 bases). This CDR3 is built from 15 residues. Looked up from germline, CDR1 is SGHAT and CDR2 is FQNNGV. Trimming removed 6 bases at V and 1 base at J, with 15 bases between. The CDR3 region is CASRRPGRTNTEAFF. For the CDR3, the DNA is TGTGCCAGCAGGCGGCCGGGACGGACGAACACTGAAGCTTTCTTT.

The rearrangement joins TRBV19 to TRBJ2-7; D is undetermined. Germline assignment: CDR1 LNHDA and CDR2 SQIVND (reference sequence). The V end was cut by 2 bases, the J end by 7 bases, with 12 bases between. There are 13 residues in the CDR3. The chain's CDR3 is CASSITQRGEQYF. CDR3 DNA sequence: TGTGCCAGTAGTATAACACAACGTGGGGAGCAGTACTTC. The entire variable domain, with the rest obtained from reference TRBV19 and TRBJ2-7, is as follows: DGGITQSPKYLFRKEGQNVTLSCEQNLNHDAMYWYRQDPGQGLRLIYYSQIVNDFQKGDIAEGYSVSREKKESFPLTVTSAQKNPTAFYLCASSITQRGEQYFGPGTRLTVT.

The rearrangement joins TRBV18 to TRBJ1-6; D is undetermined. V lost 2 bases, J lost 7 bases, and 12 bases lay in between. The CDR3 extends over 15 amino acids. Germline-derived CDR1 and CDR2 are KGHSH and LQKENI. The CDR3 loop is CASSPTGTENSPLHF. The CDR3 nucleotides read TGTGCCAGCTCACCAACCGGTACAGAAAATTCACCCCTCCACTTT.

This clone was recorded only once. The chain carries TRBV15 and TRBJ1-5; 11 bases map to TRBD1. Germline assignment: CDR1 LNHNV and CDR2 YYDKDF (reference sequence). The CDR3 contains 18 residues. Trimming removed 4 bases from V and 4 bases from J; junction bases left unmatched: 12. The CDR3 region is CATSMDRGPFGSNQPQHF. CDR3 DNA sequence: TGTGCCACCAGCATGGACAGGGGGCCTTTTGGTAGTAATCAGCCCCAGCATTTT.